These 7 T cell receptor beta chains came from one sample sequenced in a study of blood T cells in healthy people across ages. Alongside a J-beta primer mix, a sample-barcoded 5' primer served in a second PCR lasting roughly 7 to 11 cycles. TCRdb re-called the 5' RACE reads through MiXCR, storing one row per CDR3 protein. The table records about 2 million distinct CDR3 sequences, around half of them present only once. The sample was blood. These receptors were obtained from a woman aged 40 to 55 in good health.

This rearrangement joins TRBV20-1 to TRBJ1-5; no clear D. Germline CDR1 is DFQATT and CDR2 is SNEGSKA (reference sequence). Trimming shortened V by 3 bases and J by 7 bases, and 10 bases separated the two germline ends. The length of the CDR3 is 12 residues. CDR3 nucleotides: TGCAGTGCTAGTCCCCGCGGGCAGCCCCAGCATTTT. It encodes CSASPRGQPQHF.

This clonotype was seen a few times. The chain couples TRBV20-1 to TRBJ2-7, with a weak D call TRBD2 (6 bases). V lost 6 bases and J 2 bases, leaving 11 bases between the germline ends. Germline CDR1 reads DFQATT; CDR2 reads SNEGSKA (reference sequence). CDR3 length: 12 residues. The CDR3 here is CSAAGTPYEQYF. The CDR3 DNA follows: TGCAGTGCGGCTGGGACTCCCTACGAGCAGTACTTC.

The chain joins TRBV6-6 to TRBJ2-7; TRBD1 matches at 10 bases. The V gene's germline CDR1 is MNHNY and CDR2 SVGAGI (reference sequence). V trimming: 2 bases; J trimming: 4 bases; junction bases outside the gene matches: 5. The CDR3 is made up of 15 amino acids. The chain's CDR3 is CASSYEPGQGYEQYF. DNA of the CDR3: TGTGCCAGCAGTTACGAACCGGGACAGGGGTACGAGCAGTACTTC.

CDR3 sequence reads: CASSNNTGKNSPLHF. The CDR3 region has the DNA TGCGCCAGCAGCAACAATACAGGGAAGAATTCACCCCTCCACTTT. The chain joins TRBV5-1 to TRBJ1-6, with D possibly being TRBD1 (6 bases). Germline assignment: CDR1 SGHRS and CDR2 YFSETQ. This CDR3 has 15 amino acids. Trimming took 4 bases from V and 7 from J, leaving 15 bases between them.

This clonotype was counted only a few times. This chain connects TRBV7-6 to TRBJ2-6; no firm D call. The V gene lost 4 bases and the J gene lost 10 bases, with 14 bases spanning the gap. This CDR3 has 14 residues. Germline V gives CDR1 SGHVS, CDR2 FNYEAQ. This chain's CDR3 is CASSSLSNSNVLTF. The DNA of the CDR3 is TGTGCCAGCAGCTCCCTCTCGAATAGTAACGTCCTGACTTTC.

The V call is TRBV6-2 or TRBV6-3, the J call TRBJ1-1, with 8 bases identical to TRBD1. The CDR3 runs 14 residues. V gave up 7 bases and J gave up 3 bases; unmatched junction bases: 7. Germline V gives CDR1 MNHEY, CDR2 SVGEGT. This CDR3 reads CASNLRGLDTEAFF. CDR3 nucleotides: TGTGCCAGCAATCTCAGGGGGCTGGACACTGAAGCTTTCTTT.

This clonotype was seen once. At one of its ends the junction is not consistent with the germline gene, which may arise from a read error. This chain connects TRBV5-1 to TRBJ1-2; 10 bases are shared with TRBD1. The germline V gene has CDR1 SGHRS and CDR2 YFSETQ. This CDR3 has 16 residues. The CDR3 region is CASSLDPGQGSHGHTF. The CDR3 DNA reads as TGCGCCAGCAGCTTGGATCCGGGACAGGGGAGTCATGGCCACACCTTC.